These 16 T cell receptor beta chains came from one sample sequenced in a study of T cell repertoires in cytomegalovirus infection. Their antigen targets remain unknown. TCRdb fed the reads into MiXCR, producing one record per CDR3 protein. Of 400,000 to 600,000 distinct CDR3 sequences in the sample, approximately 46% were seen once. The specimen comprised cultured PBMCs, sampled from culture after CMV antigen stimulation. The receptor set was obtained from a human donor in good health (CMV status not recorded). Some clones in this sample may be carry-over from other donors' samples.

The V call is TRBV12-3 or TRBV12-4, the J call TRBJ2-7, with D perhaps matching TRBD1 (5 bases). There are 15 residues in the CDR3. The germline V and J ends were trimmed by 0 bases and 1 base, with 10 bases remaining between them. The CDR3 loop is CASSLAGLNSYEQYF. CDR3 sequence (DNA): TGTGCCAGCAGTTTAGCGGGGCTCAATTCCTACGAGCAGTACTTC.

The rearrangement links TRBV7-6 to TRBJ1-6; D is undetermined. The germline V and J ends were trimmed by 4 bases and 7 bases, with 17 bases remaining between them. Looked up from germline, CDR1 is SGHVS and CDR2 is FNYEAQ. The CDR3 is made up of 16 amino acids. CDR3: CASSSLPTAINSPLHF. The CDR3 DNA is TGTGCCAGCAGCTCACTCCCCACGGCTATCAATTCACCCCTCCACTTT.

The J gene is TRBJ1-2, the V gene TRBV28, with D perhaps matching TRBD1 (6 bases). V was cut by 7 bases and J by 6 bases, with 15 bases left in between. The CDR3 has 13 residues. Germline V gene sequence: CDR1 MDHEN, CDR2 SYDVKM. CDR3 DNA: TGTGCCAGCACACCGCGGACAGCGAATGGCTACACCTTC. Translated, it gives CASTPRTANGYTF.

CDR3 region: CASSLSAGAYYNSPLHF. CDR3 nucleotides: TGTGCCAGCAGTTTATCTGCAGGGGCCTACTATAATTCACCCCTCCACTTT. The chain is built from TRBV27 and TRBJ1-6, with D perhaps TRBD1 (6 bases). With 0 bases removed from V and 3 bases from J, the gap between germline ends came to 12 bases. The CDR3 sequence is 17 residues long. Germline V CDR1 and CDR2: MNHEY, SMNVEV (reference sequence).

This chain uses TRBV20-1 with TRBJ1-1; the D is unclear. Germline CDR1 reads DFQATT; CDR2 reads SNEGSKA (reference sequence). The CDR3 spans 11 residues. Trimming removed 3 bases from V and 8 bases from J, with 10 bases in between. The CDR3 spells CSASKLAEAFF. CDR3 sequence (DNA): TGCAGTGCTAGCAAGCTGGCGGAAGCTTTCTTT.

CDR3 coding DNA: TGTGCCACCACGCGAGGGCTGAGTGAGCAGTTCTTC. Translating it yields CATTRGLSEQFF. The chain combines TRBV7-9 with TRBJ2-1; weak D call: TRBD2 (5 bases). The CDR3 has 12 amino acids. The V and J ends lost 10 bases and 9 bases respectively, with 16 bases between them. In germline, CDR1 is SEHNR, CDR2 FQNEAQ (reference sequence).

The V call is TRBV12-3 or TRBV12-4, the J call TRBJ1-2; perhaps TRBD1 as D (5 bases). The CDR3 spans 14 residues. The V end lost 3 bases, the J end lost 2 bases, and 10 bases lay between the germline ends. CDR3 residues: CASSFGAANYGYTF. The CDR3 DNA sequence: TGTGCCAGCAGTTTTGGGGCAGCCAACTATGGCTACACCTTC.

The chain combines TRBV11-2 with TRBJ2-1, with TRBD1 matching over 7 bases. V lost 0 bases, J lost 2 bases, and 13 bases stayed unmatched. The CDR3 length is 19 residues. CDR1 and CDR2 from the germline V gene are SGHAT and FQNNGV. This chain's CDR3 is CASSLDPSVWTGAYNEQFF. The CDR3 DNA sequence: TGTGCCAGCAGCTTAGATCCCAGTGTGTGGACAGGAGCCTACAATGAGCAGTTCTTC.

This chain uses TRBV4-2 with TRBJ2-3, with 8 bases identical to TRBD2. Germline V gene sequence: CDR1 LGHNA, CDR2 YNFKEQ. With V trimmed by 2 bases and J by 4 bases, 8 bases remained unmatched. This CDR3 region has 16 residues. CDR3 nucleotides: TGTGCCAGCAGCCAAATAACTAGCGGTAACTCAGATACGCAGTATTTT. Its translation: CASSQITSGNSDTQYF.

This clonotype showed up just a few times. The chain employs TRBV7-2 and TRBJ2-7, with D unclear. Germline V gene lookup returns CDR1 SGHTA and CDR2 FQGNSA. Trimming stripped 2 bases from V and 7 bases from J, with 6 bases between. CDR3 size: 11 residues. CDR3 residues: CASSLYSEQYF. The CDR3 DNA sequence: TGTGCCAGCAGCTTATACAGTGAGCAGTACTTC.

The chain recombines TRBV6-6 with TRBJ2-2; D unresolved. The CDR3 runs 15 residues. The germline V gene has CDR1 MNHNY and CDR2 SVGAGI (reference sequence). Trimming stripped 10 bases from V and 5 bases from J, with 20 bases between. CDR3 coding DNA: TGTGCCACCAGACCTCGACCTGGCCCAACCGGGGAGCTGTTTTTT. Protein: CATRPRPGPTGELFF.

This chain uses TRBV20-1 with TRBJ1-2, with 8 bases lining up with TRBD1. This CDR3 region has 13 residues. V shed 6 bases and J 1 base; nucleotides not matched to a gene: 4. Germline lookup yields CDR1 DFQATT and CDR2 SNEGSKA (reference sequence). CDR3 DNA sequence: TGCAGTGCCGACAGGGGAGTTAACTATGGCTACACCTTC. Protein product: CSADRGVNYGYTF.

The chain carries TRBV6-1 and TRBJ2-7; D remains ambiguous. The germline V gene encodes CDR1 MNHNS and CDR2 SASEGT. The CDR3 extends over 15 amino acids. V gave up 1 base and J gave up 4 bases, with 14 bases separating them. The CDR3 nucleotides are TGTGCCAGCAGTGAAGGGCCGACCCGGCGGTACGAGCAGTACTTC. As protein: CASSEGPTRRYEQYF.

The genes are TRBV6-1 and TRBJ1-6; 12 nucleotides match TRBD1. From germline, CDR1 is MNHNS and CDR2 SASEGT. This CDR3 is 18 amino acids long. Losses at the gene ends were 9 bases for V and 2 bases for J; bases not matched to a gene: 11. CDR3 in amino acids: CASTRDRGHVTYNSPLHF. In nucleotides, the CDR3 is TGTGCCAGTACAAGGGACAGGGGGCACGTGACCTATAATTCACCCCTCCACTTT.

This clonotype occurred many times. The chain employs TRBV7-2 and TRBJ2-1, with a weak D call TRBD1 (6 bases). V was cut by 3 bases and J by 4 bases, with 13 bases left in between. The CDR3 is 15 amino acids. Germline CDR1 reads SGHTA; CDR2 reads FQGNSA. The CDR3 is CASSLIEGEYNEQFF. CDR3 bases: TGTGCCAGCAGCTTGATAGAGGGGGAATACAATGAGCAGTTCTTC.

The V call is TRBV12-3 or TRBV12-4, the J call TRBJ1-5; 10 nucleotides match TRBD1. The CDR3 has 15 amino acids. V dropped 5 bases and J dropped 6; count of bases not matched to a gene: 7. As DNA, the CDR3 is TGTGCCAGCAGTCCCGGGACAGGGGTTGGTCAGCCCCAGCATTTT. Amino acids: CASSPGTGVGQPQHF.